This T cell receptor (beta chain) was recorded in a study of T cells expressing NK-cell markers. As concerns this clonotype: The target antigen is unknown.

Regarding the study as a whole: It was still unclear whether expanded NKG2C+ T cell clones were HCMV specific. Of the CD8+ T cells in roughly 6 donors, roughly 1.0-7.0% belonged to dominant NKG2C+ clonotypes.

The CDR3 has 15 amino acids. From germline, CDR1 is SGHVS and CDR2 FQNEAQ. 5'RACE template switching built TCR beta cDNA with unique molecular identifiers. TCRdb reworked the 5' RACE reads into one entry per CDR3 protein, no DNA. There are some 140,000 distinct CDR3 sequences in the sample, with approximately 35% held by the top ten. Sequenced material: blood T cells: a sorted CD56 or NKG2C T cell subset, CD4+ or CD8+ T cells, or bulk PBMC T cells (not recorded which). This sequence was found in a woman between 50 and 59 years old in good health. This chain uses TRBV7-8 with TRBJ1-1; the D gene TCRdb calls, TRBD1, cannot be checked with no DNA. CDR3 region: CATETKQGAYSEAFF.